The 19 T cell receptor beta chains listed next were all sequenced from one sample in a study of blood T cell repertoires in COVID-19. Measured with immunoSEQ multiplex PCR; TCRdb has only the in-frame clones, and not every one. This table has 25,000 to 35,000 clones, roughly 90% appearing once. Sequenced sample: peripheral blood. Every receptor here comes from a middle-aged woman with active or convalescent COVID-19.

This rearrangement joins TRBV5-5 to TRBJ1-6, with 7 bases that match TRBD1. CDR1 SGHKS and CDR2 YYEKEE come from the germline V gene (reference sequence). This CDR3 spans 15 amino acids. Germline trimming cut 5 bases from V and 7 bases from J; bases unmatched to any gene: 9. The CDR3 DNA follows: TGTGCCAGCAGTATCTCCGGGACAGAGAATTCACCCCTCCACTTT. It codes for CASSISGTENSPLHF.

The V call is TRBV6-1, the J call TRBJ1-1, with D perhaps TRBD1 (5 bases). V lost 3 bases and J lost 5, with 10 bases in between. This CDR3 has 13 residues. Germline V gene lookup returns CDR1 MNHNS and CDR2 SASEGT. In DNA form, the CDR3 reads TGTGCCAGCAGTGAGGGGCTAAGAACTGAAGCTTTCTTT. This gives the protein CASSEGLRTEAFF.

The chain recombines TRBV5-1 with TRBJ2-7; 8 bases map to TRBD1. Germline-derived CDR1 and CDR2 are SGHRS and YFSETQ. J gave up 2 bases and V 7 bases, and 2 bases lay outside the gene matches. This CDR3 has 12 amino acids. CDR3 in DNA: TGCGCCAGCCGGACAGGGCCCTACGAGCAGTACTTC. Its translation is CASRTGPYEQYF.

The chain has TRBV27 and TRBJ1-2; possible D gene TRBD1, 5 bases. This CDR3 is built from 9 residues. Per the germline V gene, CDR1 is MNHEY and CDR2 is SMNVEV (reference sequence). Deletions cut 11 bases from V and 8 bases from J, with 9 bases between. The CDR3 DNA reads TGTGCCGGACGGGGGGGCTACACCTTC. Its protein product is CAGRGGYTF.

This clone was seen just once. The chain uses TRBV7-9 and TRBJ1-6; a possible D gene is TRBD1 (6 bases). CDR1 is SEHNR and CDR2 is FQNEAQ in the germline V gene (reference sequence). V lost 6 bases to trimming and J lost 9 bases, with 18 bases between them. This CDR3 spans 15 amino acids. The DNA of the CDR3 is TGTGCCAGCAGTTCCGGGACACTTACGGCTTCACCCCTCCACTTT. Protein product: CASSSGTLTASPLHF.

This chain connects TRBV9 to TRBJ1-1, with 7 bases that match TRBD1. This CDR3 region has 16 residues. Unmatched junction bases numbered 6, after V lost 0 bases and J lost 1 base. The germline V gene encodes CDR1 SGDLS and CDR2 YYNGEE. The CDR3 region is CASSVGTGLGNTEAFF. The DNA of the CDR3 is TGTGCCAGCAGCGTAGGGACAGGTCTCGGGAACACTGAAGCTTTCTTT. Together with reference TRBV9 and TRBJ1-1, the CDR3 gives the full variable domain: DSGVTQTPKHLITATGQRVTLRCSPRSGDLSVYWYQQSLDQGLQFLIQYYNGEERAKGNILERFSAQQFPDLHSELNLSSLELGDSALYFCASSVGTGLGNTEAFFGQGTRLTVV.

This sequence joins TRBV7-6 and TRBJ2-7; D is possibly TRBD1 (6 bases). The V end was cut by 0 bases, the J end by 9 bases, with 12 bases between. Germline V gives CDR1 SGHVS, CDR2 FNYEAQ. The CDR3 is 13 amino acids. CDR3 nucleotide sequence: TGTGCCAGCAGCTTAGCAGGGGGAACGGGGCAGTACTTC. It codes for CASSLAGGTGQYF.

CDR3 region: CASSQDRADTQYF. The DNA of the CDR3 is TGTGCCAGCAGCCAGGACAGGGCCGATACGCAGTATTTT. The chain couples TRBV7-2 to TRBJ2-3; 8 positions match TRBD1. Germline CDR1 is SGHTA and CDR2 is FQGNSA. The CDR3 covers 13 residues. The V and J ends lost 5 bases and 6 bases, in that order; junction bases with no gene match: 4.

The CDR3 is CASSQTLGRSTPGGYTF. The CDR3 nucleotides are TGTGCCAGCAGCCAGACCCTAGGTCGGTCGACCCCGGGTGGCTACACCTTC. The chain is built from TRBV7-2 and TRBJ1-2, with D hard to call. CDR1 and CDR2 from the germline V gene are SGHTA and FQGNSA. With 5 bases removed from V and 7 bases from J, the gap between germline ends came to 26 bases. The CDR3 has 17 amino acids.

For the CDR3, the DNA is TGTGCCATCGGGTGGGCCCTACCCTCTGGAAACACCATATATTTT. The encoded protein is CAIGWALPSGNTIYF. This chain links TRBV10-3 with TRBJ1-3; no reliable D call. CDR3 length equals 15 residues. Germline CDR1 is ENHRY and CDR2 is SYGVKD. The V gene lost 8 bases and the J gene lost 0 bases, with 14 bases spanning the gap.

The V call is TRBV6-6, the J call TRBJ2-1; 10 bases agree with TRBD1. V trimming: 2 bases; J trimming: 6 bases; junction bases outside the gene matches: 4. This CDR3 spans 15 amino acids. CDR1 and CDR2 from the germline V gene are MNHNY and SVGAGI (reference sequence). CDR3 nucleotide sequence: TGTGCCAGCAGTTACCCGGGACAGGGGTCCAATGAGCAGTTCTTC. Its translation is CASSYPGQGSNEQFF.

The chain employs TRBV9 and TRBJ2-7; TRBD1 matches 7 bases. J gave up 2 bases and V 4 bases, and 9 bases lay outside the gene matches. CDR1 SGDLS and CDR2 YYNGEE come from the germline V gene. This CDR3 is built from 15 residues. This CDR3 reads CASSNRTGAAYEQYF. The CDR3 bases are TGTGCCAGCAGCAACCGGACAGGCGCGGCCTACGAGCAGTACTTC.

This clone was observed once. The rearrangement uses TRBV29-1 and TRBJ2-2; 10 positions match TRBD2. V trimming: 4 bases; J trimming: 1 base; junction bases outside the gene matches: 6. This CDR3 is built from 16 residues. Germline CDR1 SQVTM, CDR2 ANQGSEA. CDR3 region: CSVVTSGRQNTGELFF. The CDR3 DNA reads TGCAGCGTTGTGACTAGCGGGCGTCAGAACACCGGGGAGCTGTTTTTT.

The chain joins TRBV12-5 to TRBJ2-5, with D possibly TRBD2 on 7 matching bases. The germline gives CDR1 LGHNT, CDR2 FRNRAP. Trimming removed 3 bases from V and 0 bases from J, with 11 bases in between. CDR3 length: 15 amino acids. CDR3 protein: CASGLGGGNQETQYF. The CDR3 DNA is TGTGCTAGTGGTTTAGGGGGGGGAAACCAAGAGACCCAGTACTTC.

This clone occurred a few times. The chain links TRBV15 to TRBJ1-1, with D perhaps matching TRBD1 (5 bases). CDR1 LNHNV and CDR2 YYDKDF come from the germline V gene (reference sequence). V was pared by 3 bases and J by 3 bases, with 11 bases between. This CDR3 is built from 14 residues. In DNA form, the CDR3 reads TGTGCCACCAGCAGCCGGGGGGGGGACACTGAAGCTTTCTTT. As protein: CATSSRGGDTEAFF.

The chain is built from TRBV27 and TRBJ1-1; 7 positions agree with TRBD1. Germline V gene sequence: CDR1 MNHEY, CDR2 SMNVEV (reference sequence). V shed 7 bases and J 1 base; nucleotides not matched to a gene: 3. The CDR3 has 13 residues. CDR3 coding DNA: TGTGCCAGCACTCGGGACAGGAACACTGAAGCTTTCTTT. Translated, it gives CASTRDRNTEAFF.

DNA for the CDR3: TGTGCCAGCAGCTTGAGGCAGGGTGAAGAGACCCAGTACTTC. Translating gives CASSLRQGEETQYF. The chain employs TRBV13 and TRBJ2-5; D may be TRBD1 (5 bases). CDR1 and CDR2 from the germline V gene are PRHDT and FYEKMQ (reference sequence). The CDR3 has 14 amino acids. The germline V and J ends were trimmed by 3 bases and 3 bases, with 11 bases remaining between them.

The chain employs TRBV29-1 and TRBJ2-1; 9 positions match TRBD1. V gave up 8 bases and J gave up 10 bases; unmatched junction bases: 15. The length of the CDR3 is 14 residues. Germline V gene data show CDR1 as SQVTM and CDR2 as ANQGSEA. In DNA form, the CDR3 reads TGCAGCTCCTACGGGACAGGGACGCACGGAGAGCAGTTCTTC. The encoded protein is CSSYGTGTHGEQFF.

This chain uses TRBV7-2 with TRBJ2-5, with TRBD1 matching 12 bases. Germline V gene lookup returns CDR1 SGHTA and CDR2 FQGNSA. This CDR3 spans 15 amino acids. The V segment lost 4 bases and the J segment 4 bases; nucleotides outside the gene matches: 4. CDR3 loop: CASSSGQGAGETQYF. CDR3 DNA: TGTGCCAGCAGCTCGGGACAGGGGGCGGGAGAGACCCAGTACTTC.